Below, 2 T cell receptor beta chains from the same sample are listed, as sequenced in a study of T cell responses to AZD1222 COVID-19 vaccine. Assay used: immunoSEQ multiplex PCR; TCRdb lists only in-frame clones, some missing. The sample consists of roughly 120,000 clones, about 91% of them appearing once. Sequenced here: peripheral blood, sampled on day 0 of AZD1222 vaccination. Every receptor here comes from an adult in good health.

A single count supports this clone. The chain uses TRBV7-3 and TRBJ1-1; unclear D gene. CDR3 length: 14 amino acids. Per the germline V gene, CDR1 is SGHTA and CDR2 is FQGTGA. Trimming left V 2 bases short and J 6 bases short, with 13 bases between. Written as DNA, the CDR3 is TGTGCCAGCAGCTTAGGCCCCGGGCAGCCTGAAGCTTTCTTT. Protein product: CASSLGPGQPEAFF.

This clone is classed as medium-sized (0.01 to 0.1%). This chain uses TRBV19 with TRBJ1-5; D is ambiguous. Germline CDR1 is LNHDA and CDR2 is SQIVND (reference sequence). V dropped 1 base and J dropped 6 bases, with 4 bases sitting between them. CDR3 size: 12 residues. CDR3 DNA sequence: TGTGCCAGTAGTATAGGTAGTCAGCCCCAGCATTTT. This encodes CASSIGSQPQHF.